Below, 11 T cell receptor beta chains from the same sample are listed, as sequenced in a study of cytomegalovirus exposure and HLA in healthy donors. Repertoires were generated with immunoSEQ multiplex PCR, while TCRdb's copy carries only in-frame clones and drops some. There are over 85,000 clones in the sample; about 95% occur only once, and roughly 0.9% lies in the top ten. The material sequenced was PBMCs. These receptors originate from a woman aged 18-29 years in good health and CMV-seronegative.

The rearrangement uses TRBV11-3 and TRBJ1-2; D gene ambiguous. CDR1 and CDR2 (germline): SGHNT, YENEEA. V lost 5 bases and J lost 3, with 13 bases in between. The length of the CDR3 is 14 residues. The CDR3: CASSRGGSDYGYTF. In DNA form, the CDR3 reads TGTGCCAGCAGCCGAGGCGGCAGCGACTATGGCTACACCTTC. Supplemented by reference TRBV11-3 and TRBJ1-2, the full variable domain reads EAGVVQSPRYKIIEKKQPVAFWCNPISGHNTLYWYLQNLGQGPELLIRYENEEAVDDSQLPKDRFSAERLKGVDSTLKIQPAELGDSAVYLCASSRGGSDYGYTFGSGTRLTVV.

This sequence joins TRBV15 and TRBJ2-4; 7 bases agree with TRBD1. The CDR3 extends over 15 amino acids. Germline values: CDR1 LNHNV, CDR2 YYDKDF (reference sequence). V lost 0 bases and J lost 9; bases outside the gene matches: 8. The CDR3, as DNA: TGTGCCACCAGCAGAGAACGAACAGGGGAAGGCATTCAGTACTTC. Its protein product is CATSRERTGEGIQYF.

The CDR3 region has the DNA TGTGCCAGCAGCTTAGGCGGAAGCAGTGAAAAACTGTTTTTT. Translation gives CASSLGGSSEKLFF. V and J are TRBV11-3 and TRBJ1-4; D is undetermined. There are 14 residues in the CDR3. V lost 1 base to trimming and J lost 7 bases, with 10 bases between them. Germline loops: CDR1 SGHNT, CDR2 YENEEA.

The chain carries TRBV19 and TRBJ1-1, with TRBD1 as a possible D gene (6 bases). The CDR3 extends over 17 amino acids. The germline V gene encodes CDR1 LNHDA and CDR2 SQIVND (reference sequence). V lost 1 base to trimming and J lost 1 base, with 16 bases between them. CDR3 amino acids: CASSIVIGEGGNTEAFF. The CDR3, as DNA: TGTGCCAGTAGTATAGTCATAGGAGAAGGGGGGAACACTGAAGCTTTCTTT.

This clone has a single count. V gene TRBV12-5 combines with J gene TRBJ2-1; D may be TRBD2 (5 bases). The CDR3 covers 12 residues. Trimming removed 6 bases from V and 8 bases from J, with 11 bases in between. CDR1 is LGHNT, CDR2 FRNRAP, per germline. This CDR3 reads CASGGGFHEQFF. CDR3 nucleotide sequence: TGTGCTAGTGGAGGAGGCTTCCATGAGCAGTTCTTC. The whole variable domain, remainder taken from reference TRBV12-5 and TRBJ2-1, is DARVTQTPRHKVTEMGQEVTMRCQPILGHNTVFWYRQTMMQGLELLAYFRNRAPLDDSGMPKDRFSAEMPDATLATLKIQPSEPRDSAVYFCASGGGFHEQFFGPGTRLTVL.

The rearrangement uses TRBV9 and TRBJ1-4; 8 bases match TRBD1. CDR1 and CDR2 from the germline V gene are SGDLS and YYNGEE. Unmatched junction bases numbered 16, after V lost 2 bases and J lost 7 bases. The CDR3 is 18 amino acids. CDR3 DNA sequence: TGTGCCAGCAGCGTTAGCGGAGTGGGTGGACAGGGTGGTGAAAAACTGTTTTTT. Protein: CASSVSGVGGQGGEKLFF.

This sequence joins TRBV11-3 and TRBJ1-5; 7 bases fit TRBD1. The CDR3 runs to 15 residues. V shed 3 bases and J 6 bases; nucleotides not matched to a gene: 8. Looked up from germline, CDR1 is SGHNT and CDR2 is YENEEA. The CDR3 region is CASSFLQGKGQPQHF. The CDR3 region has the DNA TGTGCCAGCAGCTTTCTACAGGGGAAAGGTCAGCCCCAGCATTTT.

The J gene is TRBJ1-6, the V gene TRBV10-3; D remains unclear. Germline-derived CDR1 and CDR2 are ENHRY and SYGVKD. Trimming took off 0 bases at V and 7 bases at J, with 10 bases between the two ends. CDR3 length: 15 residues. CDR3 protein: CAISESRGRNSPLHF. The CDR3 bases are TGTGCCATCAGTGAGTCCCGGGGTAGGAATTCACCCCTCCACTTT.

This sequence joins TRBV5-4 and TRBJ2-7; D may be TRBD2 (6 bases). CDR1 is SGHNT, CDR2 YYREEE, per germline (reference sequence). With 4 bases removed from V and 6 bases from J, the gap between germline ends came to 11 bases. The CDR3 length is 12 residues. The CDR3: CASSPTGGEQYF. The CDR3 DNA reads TGTGCCAGCAGCCCGACCGGGGGCGAGCAGTACTTC.

J is TRBJ2-7 and V is TRBV19; D possibly corresponds to TRBD1 (5 bases). Germline CDR1 LNHDA, CDR2 SQIVND (reference sequence). V was trimmed by 4 bases and J by 0 bases, leaving 19 bases between them. This CDR3 has 17 amino acids. CDR3 coding DNA: TGTGCCAGTAGTAACCTCGCAACAGGTTGGAGCTCCTACGAGCAGTACTTC. The encoded protein is CASSNLATGWSSYEQYF.

This clone has only one observation. The chain carries TRBV27 and TRBJ2-5, with D maybe TRBD2 (6 bases). Germline CDR1 and CDR2: MNHEY and SMNVEV (reference sequence). Trimming shortened V by 3 bases and J by 2 bases, and 13 bases separated the two germline ends. The CDR3 has 15 residues. The CDR3 DNA sequence: TGTGCCAGCAGTTTCGTTGACGGGAGTCAAGAGACCCAGTACTTC. This codes for CASSFVDGSQETQYF.